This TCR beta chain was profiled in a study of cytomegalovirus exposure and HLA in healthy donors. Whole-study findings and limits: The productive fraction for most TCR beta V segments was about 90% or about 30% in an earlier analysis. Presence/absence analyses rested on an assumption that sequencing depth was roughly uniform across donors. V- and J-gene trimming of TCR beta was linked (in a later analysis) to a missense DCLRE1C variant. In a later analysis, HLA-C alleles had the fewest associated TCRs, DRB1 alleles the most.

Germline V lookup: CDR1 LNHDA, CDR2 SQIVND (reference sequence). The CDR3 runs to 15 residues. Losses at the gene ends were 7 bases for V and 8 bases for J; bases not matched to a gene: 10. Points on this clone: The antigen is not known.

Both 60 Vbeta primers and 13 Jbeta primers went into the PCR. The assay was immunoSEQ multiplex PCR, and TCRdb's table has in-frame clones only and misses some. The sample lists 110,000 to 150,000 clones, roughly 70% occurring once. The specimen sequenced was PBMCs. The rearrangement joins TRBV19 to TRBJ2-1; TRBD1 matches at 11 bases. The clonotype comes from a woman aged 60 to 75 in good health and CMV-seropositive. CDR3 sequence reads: CASTTRTGGRDEQFF. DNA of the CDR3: TGTGCCAGTACTACCAGGACAGGGGGCAGGGATGAGCAGTTCTTC. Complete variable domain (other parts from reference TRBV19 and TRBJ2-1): DGGITQSPKYLFRKEGQNVTLSCEQNLNHDAMYWYRQDPGQGLRLIYYSQIVNDFQKGDIAEGYSVSREKKESFPLTVTSAQKNPTAFYLCASTTRTGGRDEQFFGPGTRLTVL.